This T cell receptor beta chain was found in a study of early T cells in non-severe SARS-CoV-2 infection. In the library, individual cDNA molecules carried attached unique molecular identifiers. Via MiXCR, TCRdb re-called the 5' RACE reads, giving one row per CDR3 protein. The table has more than 20,000 distinct CDR3 sequences, 3.5% to 5% seen once. Germline CDR1 reads KGHSH; CDR2 reads LQKENI. The CDR3 has 15 amino acids. After removal of 3 bases from V and 11 bases from J, the junction contained 11 bases not matched to a gene. This clonotype originated in an adult who was a healthcare worker with PCR-confirmed SARS-CoV-2 infection or an uninfected control (not recorded which). V is TRBV18 and J is TRBJ1-1; 11 nucleotides agree with TRBD1. Sample: whole blood. The CDR3 DNA sequence: TGTGCCAGCTCACCTCCTCGGACAGGGGGCGCGTATGCTTTCTTT. The encoded protein is CASSPPRTGGAYAFF.